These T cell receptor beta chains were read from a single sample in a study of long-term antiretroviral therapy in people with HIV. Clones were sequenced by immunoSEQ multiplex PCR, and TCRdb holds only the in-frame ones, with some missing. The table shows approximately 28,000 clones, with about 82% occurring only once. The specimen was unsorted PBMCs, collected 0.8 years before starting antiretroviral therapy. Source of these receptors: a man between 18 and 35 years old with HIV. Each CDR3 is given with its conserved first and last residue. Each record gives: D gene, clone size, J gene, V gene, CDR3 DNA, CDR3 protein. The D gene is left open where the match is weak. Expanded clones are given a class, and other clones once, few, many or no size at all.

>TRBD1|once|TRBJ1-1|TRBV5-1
TGCGCCAGCAGCTTTGACAGGGCGCCCATGAACACTGAAGCTTTCTTT
CASSFDRAPMNTEAFF
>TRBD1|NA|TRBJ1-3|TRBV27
TGTGCCAGCAGTTGCCCGAAGGGACAGACAGTCCCCTCTGGAAACACCATATATTTT
CASSCPKGQTVPSGNTIYF
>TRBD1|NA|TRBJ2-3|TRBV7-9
TGTGCCAGCAGGGCGGGGACAGGAGCAGATACGCAGTATTTT
CASRAGTGADTQYF
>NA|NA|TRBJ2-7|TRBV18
TGTGCCAGCTCACCACCCGAAGACAGATACGAGCAGTACTTC
CASSPPEDRYEQYF
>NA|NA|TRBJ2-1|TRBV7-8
TGTGCCAGCAGCAGGGGGGGCAGGGACCCCCAATACGAGCAGTTCTTC
CASSRGGRDPQYEQFF
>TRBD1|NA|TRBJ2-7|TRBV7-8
TGTGCCAGCAGCTCGGACAGGGGCCCCTCCTACGAGCAGTACTTC
CASSSDRGPSYEQYF
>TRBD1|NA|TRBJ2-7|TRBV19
TGTGCCAGTAGTATCGGACAGGGGGGTCCCTACGAGCAGTACTTC
CASSIGQGGPYEQYF
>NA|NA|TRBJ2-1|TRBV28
TGTGCCAGCAGTTCCCGCCCTTCGTTCCTAGACTCCTCCCTACATGAGCAGTTCTTC
CASSSRPSFLDSSLHEQFF
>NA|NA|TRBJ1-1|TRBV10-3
TGTGCCATCAGTGAGTCAGGGTTAACGAACACTGAAGCTTTCTTT
CAISESGLTNTEAFF
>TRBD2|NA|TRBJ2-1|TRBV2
TGTGCCAGCAGTGAAGCGGGGACTAGCGGGCGCAATGAGCAGTTCTTC
CASSEAGTSGRNEQFF
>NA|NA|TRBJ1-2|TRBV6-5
TGTGCCAGCAGTTTCGACAGGTATAACTATGGCTACACCTTC
CASSFDRYNYGYTF
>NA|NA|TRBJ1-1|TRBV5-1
TGCGCCAGCAGCTTCGGGCTGAACACTGAAGCTTTCTTT
CASSFGLNTEAFF
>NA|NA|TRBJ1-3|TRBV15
TGTGCCACCAGCAGAGATCACATCTCTGGAAACACCATATATTTT
CATSRDHISGNTIYF
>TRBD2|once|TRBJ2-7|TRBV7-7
TGTGCTAGCAGCTCTAGCGGGGGCTACGAGCAGTACTTC
CASSSSGGYEQYF
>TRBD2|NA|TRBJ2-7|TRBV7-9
TGTGCCAGCAGCTCTAGCGGGAGTCACTACGAGCAGTACTTC
CASSSSGSHYEQYF
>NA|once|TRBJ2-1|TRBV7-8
TGTGCCAGCAGCTTAGGGTGGGGTAATGAGCAGTTCTTC
CASSLGWGNEQFF
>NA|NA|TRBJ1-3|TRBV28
TGTGCCAGCAGCGGGCTGGGGGGCTCAGGAAACACCATATATTTT
CASSGLGGSGNTIYF
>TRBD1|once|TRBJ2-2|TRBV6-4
TGTGCCAGCAGTCCGGGACAGGGGAACACCGGGGAGCTGTTTTTT
CASSPGQGNTGELFF
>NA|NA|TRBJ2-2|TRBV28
TGTGCCAGCAGTTTGGGTGGGAATGGCGGGGAGCTGTTTTTT
CASSLGGNGGELFF
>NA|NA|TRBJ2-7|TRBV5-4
TGTGCCAGCAGCTATCCGGCAGGCTCCTACGAGCAGTACTTC
CASSYPAGSYEQYF
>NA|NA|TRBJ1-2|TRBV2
TGTGCCAGCAGAGGGGACTATGGCTACACCTTC
CASRGDYGYTF
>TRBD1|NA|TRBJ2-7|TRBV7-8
TGTGCCAGCAGCTTAGGGGGGACAGCGTACGAGCAGTACTTC
CASSLGGTAYEQYF
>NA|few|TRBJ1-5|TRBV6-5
TGTGCCAGCAGCCCCGGTGGACAGCCCCAGCATTTT
CASSPGGQPQHF
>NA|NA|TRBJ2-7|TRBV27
TGTGCCAGCAGCCTATATTCTGGGGGTAACTACGAGCAGTACTTC
CASSLYSGGNYEQYF
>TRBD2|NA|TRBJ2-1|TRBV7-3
TGTGCCAGCAGCTTAACCGTGAGCGGGGGGGACGATGAGCAGTTCTTC
CASSLTVSGGDDEQFF
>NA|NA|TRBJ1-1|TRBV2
TGTGCCAGCAGCCACCCGCGGGGGGCTAGCACTGAAGCTTTCTTT
CASSHPRGASTEAFF
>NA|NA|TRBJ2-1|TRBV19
TGTGCCAGTAGTTCCTTCCCAACCCGAGGCTACAATGAGCAGTTCTTC
CASSSFPTRGYNEQFF
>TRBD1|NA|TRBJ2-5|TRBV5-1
TGCGCCAGCAGCCCATTTGGGACAGGGAGTGGGCAAGAGACCCAGTACTTC
CASSPFGTGSGQETQYF
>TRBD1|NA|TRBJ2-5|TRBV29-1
TGCAGCGTTGAAGAAGGGGGCGGGGAGACCCAGTACTTC
CSVEEGGGETQYF
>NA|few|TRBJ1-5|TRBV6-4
TGTGCCAGCAGTGTGGAGGGTGGCTTCAATCAGCCCCAGCATTTT
CASSVEGGFNQPQHF
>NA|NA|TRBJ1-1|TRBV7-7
TGTGCTAGCAGCCCTACCTTCCCCTTTTCCGCCTCGAACACTGAAGCTTTCTTT
CASSPTFPFSASNTEAFF
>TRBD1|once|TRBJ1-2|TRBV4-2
TGTGCCAGCAGCCAGTCAAAAGGGGGCGGAAACTATGGCTACACCTTC
CASSQSKGGGNYGYTF
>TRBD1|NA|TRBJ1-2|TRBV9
TGTGCCAGCAGCGAAGGACAGGCTGTCAACTATGGCTACACCTTC
CASSEGQAVNYGYTF
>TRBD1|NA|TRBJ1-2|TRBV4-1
TGCGCCAGCAGCCAAGAGACAGGGTTAGGCTATGGCTACACCTTC
CASSQETGLGYGYTF
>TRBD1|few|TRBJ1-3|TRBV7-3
TGTGCCAGCAGCCAGGGGGCAGGAAACACCATATATTTT
CASSQGAGNTIYF
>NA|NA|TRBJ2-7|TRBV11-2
TGTGCCAGCAGCTTAAATCCCTATTCGGGTTCCTACGAGCAGTACTTC
CASSLNPYSGSYEQYF
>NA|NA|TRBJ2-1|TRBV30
TGTGCCTGGAGTATACAGGGAGATGAGCAGTTCTTC
CAWSIQGDEQFF
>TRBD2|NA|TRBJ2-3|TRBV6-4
TGTGCCAGCAGTCCCGGGACTAGCGGCACAGATACGCAGTATTTT
CASSPGTSGTDTQYF
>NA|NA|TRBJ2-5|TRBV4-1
TGCGCCAGCAGCCAAGATCAGAGGGCAGGCGGCGGAGAGACCCAGTACTTC
CASSQDQRAGGGETQYF
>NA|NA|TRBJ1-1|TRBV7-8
TGTGCCAGCAGCGCACTACAGGGGAACACTGAAGCTTTCTTT
CASSALQGNTEAFF
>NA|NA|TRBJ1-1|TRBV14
TGTGCCAGCAGCCCACGGGCGCCAATGAACACTGAAGCTTTCTTT
CASSPRAPMNTEAFF
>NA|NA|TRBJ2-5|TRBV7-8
TGTGCCAGCAGCTTCACCCAGGGGGGGGTTCAAGAGACCCAGTACTTC
CASSFTQGGVQETQYF
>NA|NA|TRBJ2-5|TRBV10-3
TGTGCCATCAGTGCGAGGCCCCTCGAGACCCAGTACTTC
CAISARPLETQYF
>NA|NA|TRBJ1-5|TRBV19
TGTGCCAGTAAGGTGGGGGTTGGCAATCAGCCCCAGCATTTT
CASKVGVGNQPQHF
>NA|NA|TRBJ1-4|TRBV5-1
TGCGCCAGCAGCTTGGGGGTCGCAACTAATGAAAAACTGTTTTTT
CASSLGVATNEKLFF
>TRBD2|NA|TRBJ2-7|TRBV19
TGTGCCAGTAGTCAGAGCGGGGGACCTCAGTACTTC
CASSQSGGPQYF
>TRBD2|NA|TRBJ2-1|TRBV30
TGTGCCTGGGAACCTAGCGGGGGCTTCTTAAATGAGCAGTTCTTC
CAWEPSGGFLNEQFF
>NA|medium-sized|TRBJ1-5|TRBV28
TGTGCCAGCACCAGTTTTGGGCCCGGGGTTCAGCCCCAGCATTTT
CASTSFGPGVQPQHF
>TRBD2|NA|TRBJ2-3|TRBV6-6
TGTGCCAGCAGTAGAAGACTAGCGGGTGGCGGGGATACGCAGTATTTT
CASSRRLAGGGDTQYF
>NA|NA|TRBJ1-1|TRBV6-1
TGTGCCAGCAGTGCCTCCAGTAACATGAACACTGAAGCTTTCTTT
CASSASSNMNTEAFF
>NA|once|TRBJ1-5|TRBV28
TGTGCCAGCAGTTTACCGAGTAGCAATCAGCCCCAGCATTTT
CASSLPSSNQPQHF
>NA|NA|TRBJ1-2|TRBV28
TGTGCCAGCAGTTCACCGTCCCCGGGGGCGGGTGGCTACACCTTC
CASSSPSPGAGGYTF
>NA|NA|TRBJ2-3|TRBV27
TGTGCCAGCAGTCCCCTTGGGGATACGCAGTATTTT
CASSPLGDTQYF
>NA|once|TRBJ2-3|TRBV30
TGTGCCTGGACGAGCAAAAGCACAGATACGCAGTATTTT
CAWTSKSTDTQYF
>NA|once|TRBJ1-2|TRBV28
TGTGCCAGCAGTTTACCAGGGAGCCGAGGCTACACCTTC
CASSLPGSRGYTF